This entry lists 29 T cell receptor beta chains sequenced from one sample in a study of neurological immune-mediated disorders. Time point: longitudinal time-point 3. A single record per CDR3 protein comes from TCRdb applying MiXCR to the 5' RACE reads. Among tens of thousands of distinct CDR3 sequences listed, roughly 8% were seen once. Sequencing input: PBMCs. The receptors were sampled from a woman between 40 and 50 years old in good health.

This clonotype was seen repeatedly, ten times or more. The rearrangement uses TRBV5-1 and TRBJ2-1; 9 bases line up with TRBD2. This CDR3 is built from 16 residues. The V gene end was trimmed by 0 bases and the J gene end by 7 bases; junction bases not matched to a gene: 8. CDR1 and CDR2 from the germline V gene are SGHRS and YFSETQ. CDR3 amino acids: CASSLVGGRAVNEQFF. DNA of the CDR3: TGCGCCAGCAGCTTGGTAGGCGGGAGGGCCGTGAATGAGCAGTTCTTC.

This clonotype was observed many times. The genes are TRBV20-1 and TRBJ2-5; 10 positions agree with TRBD2. The germline gives CDR1 DFQATT, CDR2 SNEGSKA (reference sequence). This CDR3 comprises 17 residues. V dropped 1 base and J dropped 5; count of bases not matched to a gene: 13. In DNA, the CDR3 is TGCAGTGCTAGAGCCCGTTCGACGGGACTAGCGTGGGAGACCCAGTACTTC. Its protein product is CSARARSTGLAWETQYF.

This clonotype was counted many times. The rearrangement uses TRBV5-5 and TRBJ2-2, with 9 bases identical to TRBD2. Germline CDR1 reads SGHKS; CDR2 reads YYEKEE (reference sequence). The CDR3 spans 14 residues. With 5 bases clipped from V and 5 bases from J, the junction kept 4 bases outside the gene matches. The chain's CDR3 is CASSAGGRTGELFF. CDR3 coding DNA: TGTGCCAGCAGTGCGGGGGGGCGGACCGGGGAGCTGTTTTTT.

There are many counts of this clonotype. The chain employs TRBV20-1 and TRBJ2-1; TRBD2 agrees at 7 bases. The V and J ends lost 5 bases and 7 bases, in that order; junction bases with no gene match: 14. CDR3 length: 15 residues. The germline CDR1 and CDR2 sequences are DFQATT and SNEGSKA (reference sequence). CDR3 region: CSARSSSGGGNEQFF. The CDR3 bases are TGCAGTGCTCGGTCGTCTAGCGGAGGTGGGAATGAGCAGTTCTTC.

For this clonotype: Compared with germline, one end of the junction differs, possibly owing to a read error. V gene TRBV20-1 combines with J gene TRBJ1-5; D might be TRBD1 (5 bases). The length of the CDR3 is 14 residues. Germline loops: CDR1 DFQATT, CDR2 SNEGSKA (reference sequence). The CDR3 loop is CSARGRGSNQPQHF. CDR3 in DNA: TGCAGTGCTAGAGGTCGGGGCAGCAACCAGCCCCAGCATTTT.

This clonotype was recorded many times. This rearrangement joins TRBV18 to TRBJ2-7; D is perhaps TRBD2 (5 bases). Germline V gene lookup returns CDR1 KGHSH and CDR2 LQKENI. The length of the CDR3 is 15 residues. V was pared by 6 bases and J by 6 bases, with 21 bases between. This CDR3 is CASSTAPNTGGEQYF. Here the CDR3 DNA reads TGTGCCAGCTCGACGGCGCCTAATACTGGAGGCGAGCAGTACTTC. Drawing the rest from reference TRBV18 and TRBJ2-7, the complete variable domain is NAGVMQNPRHLVRRRGQEARLRCSPMKGHSHVYWYRQLPEEGLKFMVYLQKENIIDESGMPKERFSAEFPKEGPSILRIQQVVRGDSAAYFCASSTAPNTGGEQYFGPGTRLTVT.

Ten or more counts support this clonotype. This rearrangement joins TRBV2 to TRBJ2-2, with D unclear. Germline CDR1 and CDR2: SNHLY and FYNNEI. The V gene lost 5 bases and the J gene lost 3 bases, with 10 bases spanning the gap. The CDR3 is 14 residues long. The CDR3 protein is CASSRLLDTGELFF. In DNA, the CDR3 is TGTGCCAGCAGTCGGCTTCTGGACACCGGGGAGCTGTTTTTT.

Many counts were recorded for this clonotype. J is TRBJ2-1 and V is TRBV6-2 or TRBV6-3, with TRBD2 matching over 12 bases. Germline CDR1 and CDR2: MNHEY and SVGEGT. V was pared by 5 bases and J by 6 bases, with 5 bases of the junction left unmatched. This CDR3 has 15 residues. The DNA of the CDR3 is TGTGCCAGCAGTCTAGCGGGAGGGTGGGTCAATGAGCAGTTCTTC. This codes for CASSLAGGWVNEQFF.

This clonotype was seen at least ten times. The chain employs TRBV4-3 and TRBJ2-6; D unresolved. This CDR3 comprises 15 residues. From germline, CDR1 is LGHNA and CDR2 YSLEER. V lost 1 base to trimming and J lost 4 bases, with 8 bases between them. The CDR3: CASSQAAGGANVLTF. The CDR3 DNA is TGCGCCAGCAGCCAAGCGGCCGGGGGGGCCAACGTCCTGACTTTC.

This clonotype was counted many times. The J gene is TRBJ2-7, the V gene TRBV29-1; 9 bases map to TRBD1. This CDR3 has 12 amino acids. V was pared by 3 bases and J by 3 bases, with 0 bases of the junction left unmatched. The V gene's germline CDR1 is SQVTM and CDR2 ANQGSEA. CDR3: CSVEGQGYEQYF. The CDR3 DNA reads as TGCAGCGTTGAGGGACAGGGCTACGAGCAGTACTTC.

In this sample, this clonotype turned up many times. J is TRBJ2-5 and V is TRBV5-1; 13 bases are a match to TRBD2. Germline CDR1 reads SGHRS; CDR2 reads YFSETQ. Trimming at V came to 4 bases and at J to 5 bases, leaving 8 bases not matched to a gene. The CDR3 has 16 amino acids. The CDR3 DNA reads TGCGCCAGCAGCGGCACTAGCGGGGGGGCCTTGGAGACCCAGTACTTC. Encoded protein: CASSGTSGGALETQYF. Looking up the rest from reference TRBV5-1 and TRBJ2-5 gives the full variable domain: KAGVTQTPRYLIKTRGQQVTLSCSPISGHRSVSWYQQTPGQGLQFLFEYFSETQRNKGNFPGRFSGRQFSNSRSEMNVSTLELGDSALYLCASSGTSGGALETQYFGPGTRLLVL.

About this clonotype: This clone may be a read error of a much larger clone one base away. J is TRBJ2-3 and V is TRBV5-1; unclear D gene. Trimming shortened V by 0 bases and J by 7 bases, and 9 bases separated the two germline ends. CDR1 and CDR2 from the germline V gene are SGHRS and YFSETQ. The CDR3 consists of 13 residues. Here the CDR3 reads CASSLAYPNTQYF. As DNA, the CDR3 is TGCGCCAGCAGCTTGGCCTACCCAAATACGCAGTATTTT.

This clonotype was recorded many times. V and J are TRBV20-1 and TRBJ1-4; D may be TRBD1 (6 bases). The CDR3 is made up of 13 amino acids. Trimming stripped 3 bases from V and 8 bases from J, with 13 bases between. Germline-derived CDR1 and CDR2 are DFQATT and SNEGSKA (reference sequence). This CDR3 is CSARKDSGEKLFF. The CDR3 DNA is TGCAGTGCTAGGAAGGACAGTGGCGAAAAACTGTTTTTT.

This clonotype was seen repeatedly, ten times or more. The rearrangement links TRBV6-6 to TRBJ1-6; D gene unclear. Germline CDR1 reads MNHNY; CDR2 reads SVGAGI (reference sequence). The V gene lost 0 bases and the J gene lost 0 bases, with 9 bases spanning the gap. This CDR3 comprises 17 residues. In DNA form, the CDR3 reads TGTGCCAGCAGTTACTCGTGGGAGAGCTCCTATAATTCACCCCTCCACTTT. Protein product: CASSYSWESSYNSPLHF.

This clonotype was counted only a few times. V usage is TRBV6-6 and J usage is TRBJ2-7; D is perhaps TRBD1 or TRBD2 (5 bases each). CDR1 and CDR2 (germline): MNHNY, SVGAGI (reference sequence). Trimming shortened V by 5 bases and J by 2 bases, and 13 bases separated the two germline ends. The CDR3 consists of 14 residues. This CDR3 is CASSGQGATYEQYF. The DNA for the CDR3 is TGTGCCAGCAGTGGCCAGGGAGCTACCTACGAGCAGTACTTC.

This clonotype was counted many times. The genes are TRBV7-2 and TRBJ2-3; D is unclear. Trimming took 5 bases from V and 6 from J, leaving 15 bases between them. In germline, CDR1 is SGHTA, CDR2 FQGNSA. This CDR3 has 14 amino acids. This CDR3 is CASSPGGPRDTQYF. CDR3 DNA: TGTGCCAGCAGCCCCGGTGGTCCCAGGGATACGCAGTATTTT.

The sample holds many counts of this clonotype. The rearrangement links TRBV20-1 to TRBJ1-1; D not resolved. The ends were cut back, 0 bases at V and 1 base at J, with 12 bases in the middle. Looked up from germline, CDR1 is DFQATT and CDR2 is SNEGSKA (reference sequence). The CDR3 consists of 15 residues. CDR3 coding DNA: TGCAGTGCTAGAGATCCCAACAGACAGAACACTGAAGCTTTCTTT. Translated, it gives CSARDPNRQNTEAFF.

At least ten counts were recorded for this clonotype. The chain combines TRBV7-8 with TRBJ2-1; D possibly corresponds to TRBD2 (5 bases). Per the germline V gene, CDR1 is SGHVS and CDR2 is FQNEAQ. Trimming took 3 bases from V and 0 from J, leaving 15 bases between them. This CDR3 region has 17 residues. The CDR3 here is CASSFSGLRSSYNEQFF. The CDR3 DNA follows: TGTGCCAGCAGCTTTTCCGGACTCAGGAGCTCCTACAATGAGCAGTTCTTC.

This clonotype was seen ten or more times. The chain carries TRBV9 and TRBJ2-1, with 12 bases fitting TRBD2. Germline CDR1 and CDR2: SGDLS and YYNGEE. V lost 2 bases to trimming and J lost 4 bases; unmatched junction nucleotides: 1. The CDR3 runs to 15 residues. CDR3: CASSVGLAGYNEQFF. The CDR3 DNA reads TGTGCCAGCAGCGTTGGACTAGCGGGGTACAATGAGCAGTTCTTC. The entire variable domain, with the rest obtained from reference TRBV9 and TRBJ2-1, is as follows: DSGVTQTPKHLITATGQRVTLRCSPRSGDLSVYWYQQSLDQGLQFLIQYYNGEERAKGNILERFSAQQFPDLHSELNLSSLELGDSALYFCASSVGLAGYNEQFFGPGTRLTVL.

This clonotype came up many times. The rearrangement joins TRBV5-1 to TRBJ2-3; the match to TRBD1 covers 7 bases. This CDR3 contains 17 residues. The ends lost 3 bases at V and 2 bases at J; junction bases unmatched: 12. The germline gives CDR1 SGHRS, CDR2 YFSETQ. The CDR3, as DNA: TGCGCCAGCAGCTCTGATGGGACAGTGGTCCTCACAGATACGCAGTATTTT. Its translation is CASSSDGTVVLTDTQYF.

The genes are TRBV6-6 and TRBJ1-5; D unclear. This CDR3 region has 17 residues. V lost 0 bases and J lost 4, with 16 bases in between. Germline V gene sequence: CDR1 MNHNY, CDR2 SVGAGI (reference sequence). The DNA for the CDR3 is TGTGCCAGCAGTTACTCGTCGGCACAGCCCTTTAATCAGCCCCAGCATTTT. It codes for CASSYSSAQPFNQPQHF.

This clonotype was seen ten or more times. The rearrangement links TRBV6-2 or TRBV6-3 to TRBJ1-1; D gene unclear. The CDR3 is 14 amino acids. V was pared by 8 bases and J by 6 bases, with 19 bases between. Per the germline V gene, CDR1 is MNHEY and CDR2 is SVGEGT. The CDR3 region is CASYSPFLDAEAFF. In DNA, the CDR3 is TGTGCCAGCTATTCTCCCTTTTTGGACGCTGAAGCTTTCTTT.

In the case of this clonotype: With a much larger clone just one base away, this may be a read error. The chain links TRBV13 to TRBJ2-1; TRBD2 might be the D (6 bases). Germline V gene lookup returns CDR1 PRHDT and CDR2 FYEKMQ (reference sequence). This CDR3 is built from 15 residues. DNA for the CDR3: TGTGCCAACAGCTTAAGTAGCGGTACCTACAATGAGCAGTTCTTC. Protein: CANSLSSGTYNEQFF. Variable domain in full (rest from reference TRBV13 and TRBJ2-1): AAGVIQSPRHLIKEKRETATLKCYPIPRHDTVYWYQQGPGQDPQFLISFYEKMQSDKGSIPDRFSAQQFSDYHSELNMSSLELGDSALYFCANSLSSGTYNEQFFGPGTRLTVL.

A few counts support this clonotype. The genes are TRBV7-3 and TRBJ2-3, with D unresolved. Germline V gene data show CDR1 as SGHTA and CDR2 as FQGTGA. The ends were cut back, 5 bases at V and 0 bases at J, with 15 bases in the middle. The CDR3 consists of 16 residues. CDR3 in amino acids: CASSAPPGASTDTQYF. DNA of the CDR3: TGTGCCAGCAGCGCCCCCCCGGGCGCTAGCACAGATACGCAGTATTTT.

This clonotype was detected many times. This sequence joins TRBV10-3 and TRBJ2-3; the match to TRBD2 covers 10 bases. Germline V gene data show CDR1 as ENHRY and CDR2 as SYGVKD. The CDR3 runs to 14 residues. V lost 5 bases to trimming and J lost 6 bases; unmatched junction nucleotides: 5. The CDR3 bases are TGTGCCATCAGTAGCGGGGGGGGTCGGGATACGCAGTATTTT. Its protein product is CAISSGGGRDTQYF.

Worth noting for this clonotype: A much larger clone lies a single base off, so this may be a read error. The chain carries TRBV3-1 and TRBJ1-6; D call uncertain. Trimming cost V 4 bases and J 5 bases, with 6 bases left between them. This CDR3 spans 13 amino acids. Germline V gives CDR1 LGHDT, CDR2 YNNKEL (reference sequence). The CDR3 nucleotides are TGTGCCAGCAGCCGCCGACATAATTCACCCCTCCACTTT. The encoded protein is CASSRRHNSPLHF.

This clonotype came up many times. The chain uses TRBV24-1 and TRBJ2-3, with D tentatively TRBD1 or TRBD2 (5 bases each). The length of the CDR3 is 13 residues. V was trimmed by 1 base and J by 10 bases, leaving 11 bases between them. Germline loops: CDR1 KGHDR, CDR2 SFDVKD. CDR3 nucleotide sequence: TGTGCCACCAGTGATTTCGCCCAGGGAGCGCAGTATTTT. Protein product: CATSDFAQGAQYF.

This clonotype was observed at least ten times. V is TRBV20-1 and J is TRBJ1-5, with D perhaps TRBD1 (5 bases). Trimming removed 5 bases from V and 3 bases from J, with 14 bases in between. The CDR3 consists of 14 residues. The germline V gene has CDR1 DFQATT and CDR2 SNEGSKA (reference sequence). This chain's CDR3 is CSALEGQYNQPQHF. The DNA for the CDR3 is TGCAGTGCTCTAGAGGGGCAATACAATCAGCCCCAGCATTTT.

This rearrangement joins TRBV5-1 to TRBJ1-4; D remains unclear. V was trimmed by 4 bases and J by 8 bases, leaving 12 bases between them. Germline CDR1 and CDR2: SGHRS and YFSETQ. This CDR3 region has 13 residues. The CDR3 spells CASSLSAREKLFF. DNA of the CDR3: TGCGCCAGCAGCCTCTCGGCGAGGGAAAAACTGTTTTTT.